Described below is a single T cell receptor beta chain sequence and its context. The antigen remains undetermined. The data were produced by immunoSEQ multiplex PCR, yet TCRdb's version contains in-frame clones alone and is incomplete. This sample has around 340,000 clones, with about 93% found just once. CDR1 MNHEY and CDR2 SMNVEV come from the germline V gene (reference sequence). The CDR3 is 15 residues long. Trimming took 4 bases from V and 0 from J; bases not matched to a gene: 6. This record belongs to a study of brain T cells in children with intractable seizures. Findings and limits, study-wide: Only CDR3 sequence similarity suggested viral specificity, without known HCMV serostatus. Clones missing pre-surgery may reflect undersampling of that blood sample.

The time point: blood from clinic visit 5 months post-surgery; TSC patient then seizure free. Surgery cases with the highest brain T cell transcript signatures were chosen for sequencing. The receptor was derived from a boy under two years old with tuberous sclerosis and intractable seizures. The V call is TRBV27, the J call TRBJ2-7; 7 positions match TRBD1. The sample consisted of peripheral blood, taken roughly 5 months after surgery. The CDR3 nucleotides are TGTGCCAGCAGTTACGGACAGGAGAGCTCCTACGAGCAGTACTTC. Protein product: CASSYGQESSYEQYF.